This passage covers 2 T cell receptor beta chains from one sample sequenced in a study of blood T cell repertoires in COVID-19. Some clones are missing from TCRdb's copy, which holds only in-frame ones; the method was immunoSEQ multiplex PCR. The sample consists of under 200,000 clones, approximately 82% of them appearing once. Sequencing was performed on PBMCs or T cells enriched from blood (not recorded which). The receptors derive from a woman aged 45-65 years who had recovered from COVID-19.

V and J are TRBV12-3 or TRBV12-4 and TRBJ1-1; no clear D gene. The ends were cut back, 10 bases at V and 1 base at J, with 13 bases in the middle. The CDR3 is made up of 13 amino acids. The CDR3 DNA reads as TGTGCCACCACCCGGGGATCGAACACTGAAGCTTTCTTT. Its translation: CATTRGSNTEAFF.

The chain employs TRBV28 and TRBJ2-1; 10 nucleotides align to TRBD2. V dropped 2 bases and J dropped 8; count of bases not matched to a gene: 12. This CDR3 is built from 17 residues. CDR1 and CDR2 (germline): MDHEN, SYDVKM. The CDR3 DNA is TGTGCCAGCAGTTTACCCCGAATCAGCGGGGGGGCAGATGAGCAGTTCTTC. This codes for CASSLPRISGGADEQFF.